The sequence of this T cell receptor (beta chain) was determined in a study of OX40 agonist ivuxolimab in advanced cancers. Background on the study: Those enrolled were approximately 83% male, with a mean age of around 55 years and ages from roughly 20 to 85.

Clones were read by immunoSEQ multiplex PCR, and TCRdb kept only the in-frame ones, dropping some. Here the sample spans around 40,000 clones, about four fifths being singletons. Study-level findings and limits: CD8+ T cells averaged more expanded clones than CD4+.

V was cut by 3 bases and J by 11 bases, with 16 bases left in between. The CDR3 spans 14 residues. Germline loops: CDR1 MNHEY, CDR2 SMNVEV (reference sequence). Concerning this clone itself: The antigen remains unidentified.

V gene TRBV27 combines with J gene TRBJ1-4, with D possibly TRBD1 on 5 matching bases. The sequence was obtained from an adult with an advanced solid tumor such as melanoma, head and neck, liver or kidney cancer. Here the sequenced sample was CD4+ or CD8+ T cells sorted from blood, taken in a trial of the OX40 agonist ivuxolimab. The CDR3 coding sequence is TGTGCCAGCAGTTTGGACATTTACCGGGGGAAACTGTTTTTT. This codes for CASSLDIYRGKLFF.